One sample yielded the 24 T cell receptor beta chains listed below, sequenced in a study of post-analysis software for immune sequencing data. The library was made from cDNA and included unique molecular identifiers. TCRdb called the PCR reads again in MiXCR, with one record for every CDR3 protein. The table has about 770,000 distinct CDR3 sequences, around 42% seen once. These receptors' targets are unknown. Study observations and caveats: A handful of TRBV segments (TRBV5-6, TRBV5-1 and TRBV20-1 among them) occurred more frequently in patients than in controls.

Sequenced sample: blood. Receptors originate from a girl aged 5-17 years with multiple sclerosis.

The chain's CDR3 is CASSSSGIVDEQFF. The CDR3 DNA reads as TGTGCCAGCAGCTCTAGCGGGATAGTGGATGAGCAGTTCTTC. The chain links TRBV9 to TRBJ2-1, with TRBD2 matching 9 bases. Looked up from germline, CDR1 is SGDLS and CDR2 is YYNGEE. J was trimmed by 8 bases and V by 4 bases; bases with no gene match: 7. This CDR3 has 14 residues.

This clonotype was recorded a few times. This chain connects TRBV7-9 to TRBJ2-7, with a tentative D call TRBD2 (6 bases). Germline lookup yields CDR1 SEHNR and CDR2 FQNEAQ (reference sequence). Trimming took 6 bases from V and 3 from J, leaving 21 bases between them. The CDR3 sequence is 16 residues long. The CDR3 sequence is CASSSSSGEAGYEQYF. The CDR3 DNA reads TGTGCCAGCAGTTCCTCCTCGGGAGAAGCAGGCTACGAGCAGTACTTC.

Comment on this clonotype: A read error may be the cause here, since a much bigger clone is one base away. This chain links TRBV10-2 with TRBJ1-1, with D possibly TRBD1 on 5 matching bases. Germline CDR1 WSHSY, CDR2 SAAADI. The CDR3 consists of 13 residues. The CDR3 DNA reads TGCGCCAACAGTGATAGGGGCAACACTGAAGCTTTCTTT. Translation: CANSDRGNTEAFF.

The V and J genes are TRBV5-8 and TRBJ1-1, with no clear D. The germline gives CDR1 SGHTS, CDR2 YDEGEE. The V end was cut by 1 base, the J end by 4 bases, with 11 bases between. The CDR3 has 14 amino acids. CDR3 loop: CASSLQRWGTEAFF. The CDR3 region has the DNA TGTGCCAGCAGCTTGCAGAGGTGGGGCACTGAAGCTTTCTTT.

The rearrangement uses TRBV12-3 or TRBV12-4 and TRBJ2-2; D is possibly TRBD2 (5 bases). The V end was cut by 8 bases, the J end by 1 base, with 14 bases between. The CDR3 has 15 residues. The CDR3 DNA sequence: TGTGCCAGCCAAGCGGAACGGGGGAACACCGGGGAGCTGTTTTTT. Its protein product is CASQAERGNTGELFF.

The gene calls are TRBV4-3 and TRBJ2-1, with 11 bases aligning to TRBD2. V was clipped by 4 bases and J by 2 bases; unmatched bases: 10. The CDR3 covers 18 residues. The germline V gene encodes CDR1 LGHNA and CDR2 YSLEER. CDR3 sequence (DNA): TGCGCCAGCAGCCCCTATAGCGGGAGGGCCTCCCCCTACAATGAGCAGTTCTTC. Its protein is CASSPYSGRASPYNEQFF.

The genes are TRBV6-6 and TRBJ2-4, with TRBD2 as a possible D gene (5 bases). V lost 6 bases and J 0 bases, leaving 9 bases between the germline ends. The CDR3 is 14 amino acids. Germline loops: CDR1 MNHNY, CDR2 SVGAGI (reference sequence). CDR3 nucleotide sequence: TGTGCCAGCAGAGGACTGCTAGCCAAAAACATTCAGTACTTC. As protein: CASRGLLAKNIQYF.

The chain uses TRBV4-2 and TRBJ2-5; 9 nucleotides line up with TRBD2. The V gene's germline CDR1 is LGHNA and CDR2 YNFKEQ. The ends lost 0 bases at V and 6 bases at J; junction bases unmatched: 5. This CDR3 is built from 15 residues. The DNA for the CDR3 is TGTGCCAGCAGCCAAGATATAGCGGGAGATCAGACCCAGTACTTC. Protein: CASSQDIAGDQTQYF.

The chain uses TRBV5-8 and TRBJ2-4; 8 nucleotides agree with TRBD1. The J call may be wrong; the DNA end is better matched by TRBJ2-7. This CDR3 region has 14 residues. Per germline, CDR1 SGHTS and CDR2 YDEGEE. CDR3: CASSRGQEFYEQYF. The DNA of the CDR3 is TGTGCCAGCAGCCGGGGACAGGAGTTCTACGAGCAGTACTTC.

The count of this clonotype is one. This rearrangement joins TRBV10-3 to TRBJ2-7; no clear D. Germline CDR1 and CDR2: ENHRY and SYGVKD. The CDR3 totals 15 residues. With 5 bases removed from V and 2 bases from J, the gap between germline ends came to 16 bases. The DNA of the CDR3 is TGTGCCATCAGTAGAAAGTCGGACGTTACCTACGAGCAGTACTTC. Translation gives CAISRKSDVTYEQYF.

The chain employs TRBV7-3 and TRBJ2-3, with unresolved D. This CDR3 is built from 12 residues. CDR1 is SGHTA and CDR2 is FQGTGA in the germline V gene. The ends were cut back, 5 bases at V and 6 bases at J, with 9 bases in the middle. CDR3 in DNA: TGTGCCAGCAGCCCGAGGAGTGATACGCAGTATTTT. This sequence encodes CASSPRSDTQYF.

The V call is TRBV6-1, the J call TRBJ2-5; TRBD2 aligns across 7 bases. The CDR3 has 13 amino acids. CDR1 MNHNS and CDR2 SASEGT come from the germline V gene. J was trimmed by 9 bases and V by 1 base; bases with no gene match: 5. CDR3 region: CASSEGLAMAQYF. CDR3 coding DNA: TGTGCCAGCAGTGAAGGACTAGCCATGGCCCAGTACTTC.

The rearrangement uses TRBV20-1 and TRBJ2-4; D possibly corresponds to TRBD1 (5 bases). The J call may not be correct, given that the DNA end is closer to TRBJ2-7. The CDR3 extends over 13 amino acids. The germline CDR1 and CDR2 sequences are DFQATT and SNEGSKA (reference sequence). Here the CDR3 DNA reads TGCAGTGCTAGTTTGACAGTCGCCTACGAGCAGTACTTC. Protein product: CSASLTVAYEQYF.

V and J are TRBV12-3 or TRBV12-4 and TRBJ2-7; D not certain. The CDR3 extends over 11 amino acids. Trimming stripped 3 bases from V and 5 bases from J, with 5 bases between. The CDR3 sequence: CASSLSNEQYF. The CDR3 DNA reads as TGTGCCAGCAGTTTGTCCAACGAGCAGTACTTC.

The V gene is TRBV20-1, the J gene TRBJ2-7, with 7 bases that match TRBD1. Germline CDR1 DFQATT, CDR2 SNEGSKA (reference sequence). With 3 bases clipped from V and 7 bases from J, the junction kept 15 bases outside the gene matches. This CDR3 has 15 amino acids. The CDR3 loop is CSASDPGQSPLEQYF. In DNA, the CDR3 is TGCAGTGCTAGTGACCCGGGACAGTCTCCACTGGAGCAGTACTTC.

The chain is built from TRBV28 and TRBJ2-7; TRBD2 aligns across 11 bases. The end of the DNA fits TRBJ2-5 better, so the J call may be wrong. Germline V gene sequence: CDR1 MDHEN, CDR2 SYDVKM. This CDR3 is 15 amino acids long. The CDR3 is CASSILAGGGETQYF. As DNA, the CDR3 is TGTGCCAGCAGTATTTTAGCGGGAGGGGGGGAGACCCAGTACTTC.

The V gene is TRBV7-6, the J gene TRBJ2-5, with D possibly matching TRBD1 (6 bases). Trimming pared 1 base from V and 2 bases from J, leaving 14 bases between. Germline CDR1 and CDR2: SGHVS and FNYEAQ. The CDR3 has 16 residues. The CDR3 here is CASSLEQGPFQETQYF. Written as DNA, the CDR3 is TGTGCCAGCAGCTTAGAGCAGGGGCCGTTTCAAGAGACCCAGTACTTC. Using reference TRBV7-6 and TRBJ2-5 for the parts outside the CDR3, the full variable domain is GAGVSQSPRYKVTKRGQDVALRCDPISGHVSLYWYRQALGQGPEFLTYFNYEAQQDKSGLPNDRFSAERPEGSISTLTIQRTEQRDSAMYRCASSLEQGPFQETQYFGPGTRLLVL.

This clonotype was observed a handful of times. V usage is TRBV3-1 and J usage is TRBJ2-7; tentatively, D is TRBD1 (8 bases). Between the trimmed V and J ends, which lost 0 bases and 3 bases, there was a span of 21 bases. The CDR3 is 18 residues long. The germline gives CDR1 LGHDT, CDR2 YNNKEL (reference sequence). The CDR3 loop is CASSQDLNGRTGNYEQYF. The CDR3 DNA is TGTGCCAGCAGCCAAGATCTAAACGGGAGGACAGGGAACTACGAGCAGTACTTC.

The chain joins TRBV9 to TRBJ2-1; D perhaps matches TRBD1 (5 bases). This CDR3 has 16 residues. The V gene's germline CDR1 is SGDLS and CDR2 YYNGEE. Trimming removed 0 bases at V and 0 bases at J, with 10 bases between. In DNA form, the CDR3 reads TGTGCCAGCAGCGTAGGACAGCTCGGCTCCTACAATGAGCAGTTCTTC. This translates into CASSVGQLGSYNEQFF. Supplemented by reference TRBV9 and TRBJ2-1, the full variable domain reads DSGVTQTPKHLITATGQRVTLRCSPRSGDLSVYWYQQSLDQGLQFLIQYYNGEERAKGNILERFSAQQFPDLHSELNLSSLELGDSALYFCASSVGQLGSYNEQFFGPGTRLTVL.

With respect to this clonotype: Given a much more abundant clone one base away, this may be a read error. The chain combines TRBV5-5 with TRBJ2-4; D gene unclear. With the DNA end fitting TRBJ2-7 better, the J assignment may be wrong. The CDR3 consists of 12 residues. Germline V gene sequence: CDR1 SGHKS, CDR2 YYEKEE (reference sequence). The CDR3 here is CASGLTGYEQYF. CDR3 nucleotide sequence: TGTGCCAGCGGCTTGACCGGGTACGAGCAGTACTTC.

The genes are TRBV27 and TRBJ2-1; no clear D. The J call is in doubt because the DNA end fits TRBJ2-7 better. The length of the CDR3 is 15 residues. Germline-derived CDR1 and CDR2 are MNHEY and SMNVEV (reference sequence). The CDR3 sequence is CASSLGSKPHNEQYF. The DNA for the CDR3 is TGTGCCAGCAGTCTCGGGTCTAAACCCCACAATGAGCAGTACTTC.

The table lists this clonotype with a few counts. The chain uses TRBV2 and TRBJ2-7; TRBD2 matches at 7 bases. CDR3 length: 14 amino acids. Germline V gene sequence: CDR1 SNHLY, CDR2 FYNNEI. V was pared by 3 bases and J by 3 bases, with 5 bases of the junction left unmatched. CDR3 sequence reads: CASSEGGGLYEQYF. DNA of the CDR3: TGTGCCAGCAGTGAGGGGGGGGGTCTCTACGAGCAGTACTTC.

V is TRBV27 and J is TRBJ1-5; D might be TRBD1 (5 bases). Trimming cost V 5 bases and J 3 bases, with 11 bases left between them. The CDR3 length is 14 residues. Germline loops: CDR1 MNHEY, CDR2 SMNVEV (reference sequence). The CDR3 region has the DNA TGTGCCAGCAGTACGGGGACGGACAATCAGCCCCAGCATTTT. It codes for CASSTGTDNQPQHF.

Regarding this clonotype: A read error may produce the germline difference seen at one junction end. This chain joins TRBV29-1 and TRBJ2-1; a possible D gene is TRBD1 (6 bases). The length of the CDR3 is 14 residues. CDR1 is SQVTM and CDR2 is ANQGSEA in the germline V gene. CDR3: CSVEATGSYNEQFF. The CDR3 nucleotides are TGCAGCGTGGAAGCGACAGGTTCCTACAATGAGCAGTTCTTC.